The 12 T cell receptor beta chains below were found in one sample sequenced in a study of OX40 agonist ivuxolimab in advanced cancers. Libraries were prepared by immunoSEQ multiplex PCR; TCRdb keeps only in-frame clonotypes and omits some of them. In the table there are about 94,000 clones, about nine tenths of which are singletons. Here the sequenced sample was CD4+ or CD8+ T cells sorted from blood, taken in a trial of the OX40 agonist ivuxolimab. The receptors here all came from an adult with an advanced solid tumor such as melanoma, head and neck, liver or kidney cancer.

The CDR3 DNA reads TGTGCCAGCATGGGACAGGGAGTGGATGAGCAGTTCTTC. It codes for CASMGQGVDEQFF. The chain has TRBV25-1 and TRBJ2-1, with TRBD1 matching over 9 bases. CDR1 is MGHDK, CDR2 SYGVNS, per germline. The V gene end was trimmed by 7 bases and the J gene end by 8 bases; junction bases not matched to a gene: 6. There are 13 residues in the CDR3.

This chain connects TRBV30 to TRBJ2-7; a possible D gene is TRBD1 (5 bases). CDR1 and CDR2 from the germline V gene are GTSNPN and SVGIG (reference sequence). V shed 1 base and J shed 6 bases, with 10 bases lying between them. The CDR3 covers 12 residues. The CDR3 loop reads CAWSGNRREQYF. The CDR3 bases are TGTGCCTGGAGTGGAAACAGGCGCGAGCAGTACTTC.

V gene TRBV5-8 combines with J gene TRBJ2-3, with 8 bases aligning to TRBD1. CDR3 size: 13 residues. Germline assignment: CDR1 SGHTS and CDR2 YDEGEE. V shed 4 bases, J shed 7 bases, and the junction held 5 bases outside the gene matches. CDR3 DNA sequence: TGTGCCAGCAGCGGGGACAGGAGGAATACGCAGTATTTT. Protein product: CASSGDRRNTQYF.

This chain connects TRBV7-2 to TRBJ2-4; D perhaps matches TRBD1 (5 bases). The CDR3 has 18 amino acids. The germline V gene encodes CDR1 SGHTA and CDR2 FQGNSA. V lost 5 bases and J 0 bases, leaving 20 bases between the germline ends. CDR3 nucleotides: TGTGCCAGCAGCCAAGAACCACGACAGAACCTAGCCAAAAACATTCAGTACTTC. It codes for CASSQEPRQNLAKNIQYF.

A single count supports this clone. The CDR3 sequence is CASSMGTGVSSYEQYF. The CDR3 nucleotides are TGTGCCAGTAGTATGGGGACAGGGGTTAGCTCCTACGAGCAGTACTTC. The V gene is TRBV19, the J gene TRBJ2-7; TRBD1 matches 10 bases. The V and J ends lost 3 bases and 0 bases, in that order; junction bases with no gene match: 5. The germline CDR1 and CDR2 sequences are LNHDA and SQIVND (reference sequence). This CDR3 contains 16 residues.

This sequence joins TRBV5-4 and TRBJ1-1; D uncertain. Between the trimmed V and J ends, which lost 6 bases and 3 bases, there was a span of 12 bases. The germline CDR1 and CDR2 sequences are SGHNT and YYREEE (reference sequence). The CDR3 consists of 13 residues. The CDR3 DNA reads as TGTGCCAGCACCCCGCTGGGGTACACTGAAGCTTTCTTT. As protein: CASTPLGYTEAFF. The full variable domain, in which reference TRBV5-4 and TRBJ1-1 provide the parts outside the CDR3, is ETGVTQSPTHLIKTRGQQVTLRCSSQSGHNTVSWYQQALGQGPQFIFQYYREEENGRGNFPPRFSGLQFPNYSSELNVNALELDDSALYLCASTPLGYTEAFFGQGTRLTVV.

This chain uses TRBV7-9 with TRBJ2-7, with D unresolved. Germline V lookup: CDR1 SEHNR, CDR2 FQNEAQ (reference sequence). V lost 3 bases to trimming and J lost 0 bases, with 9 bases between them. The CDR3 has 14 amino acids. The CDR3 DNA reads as TGTGCCAGCAGCTTGGGCGGAGTCTCCTACGAGCAGTACTTC. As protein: CASSLGGVSYEQYF.

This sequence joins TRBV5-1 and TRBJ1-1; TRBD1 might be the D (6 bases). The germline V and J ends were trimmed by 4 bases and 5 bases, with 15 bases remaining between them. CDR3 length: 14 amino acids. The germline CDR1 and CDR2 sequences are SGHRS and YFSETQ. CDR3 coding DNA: TGCGCCAGCAGCACCGGACAGTGGCCAACTGAAGCTTTCTTT. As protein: CASSTGQWPTEAFF.

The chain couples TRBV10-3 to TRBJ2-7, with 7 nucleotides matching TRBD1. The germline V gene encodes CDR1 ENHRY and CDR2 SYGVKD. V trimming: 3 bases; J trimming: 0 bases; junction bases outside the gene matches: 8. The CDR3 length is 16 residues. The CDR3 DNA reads TGTGCCATCAGTGACCCAGGACAGGCGTTCTCCTACGAGCAGTACTTC. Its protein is CAISDPGQAFSYEQYF.

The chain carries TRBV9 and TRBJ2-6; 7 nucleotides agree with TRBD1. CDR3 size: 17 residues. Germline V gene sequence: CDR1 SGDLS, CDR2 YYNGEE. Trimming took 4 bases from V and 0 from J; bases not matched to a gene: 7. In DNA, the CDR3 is TGTGCCAGCAGCCCAGGACAGGTGAGCTCTGGGGCCAACGTCCTGACTTTC. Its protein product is CASSPGQVSSGANVLTF.

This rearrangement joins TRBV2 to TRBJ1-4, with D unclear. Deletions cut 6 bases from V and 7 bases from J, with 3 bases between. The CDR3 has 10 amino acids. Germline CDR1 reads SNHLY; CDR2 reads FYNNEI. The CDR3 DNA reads TGTGCCAGCAGGGTTGAAAAACTGTTTTTT. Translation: CASRVEKLFF.

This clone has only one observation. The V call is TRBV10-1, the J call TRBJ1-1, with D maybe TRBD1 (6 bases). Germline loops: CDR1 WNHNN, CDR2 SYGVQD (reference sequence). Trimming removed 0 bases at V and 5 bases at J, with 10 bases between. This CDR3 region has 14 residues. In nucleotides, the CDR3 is TGCGCCAGCAGTGAGTCGACAGGAGGAACTGAAGCTTTCTTT. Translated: CASSESTGGTEAFF.